Each of the 8 T cell receptor beta chains below was sequenced from the same sample in a study of cytomegalovirus exposure and HLA in healthy donors. The study ran its PCR with 60 Vbeta and 13 Jbeta primers. Libraries were prepared by immunoSEQ multiplex PCR; TCRdb keeps only in-frame clonotypes and omits some of them. Its table lists about 200,000 clones. The sequencing input was PBMCs. The origin of the receptors is a boy aged 5-17 years in good health and CMV-seronegative.

The V call is TRBV6-1, the J call TRBJ1-5; TRBD1 matches at 9 bases. The CDR3 is made up of 15 amino acids. V was pared by 5 bases and J by 6 bases, with 8 bases of the junction left unmatched. Germline values: CDR1 MNHNS, CDR2 SASEGT. Here the CDR3 DNA reads TGTGCCAGCAGTCCGGGACAGGGATCTTCTCAGCCCCAGCATTTT. Its translation: CASSPGQGSSQPQHF.

The chain links TRBV2 to TRBJ2-3; 8 bases map to TRBD1. The germline V gene encodes CDR1 SNHLY and CDR2 FYNNEI. V lost 8 bases to trimming and J lost 1 base; unmatched junction nucleotides: 5. This CDR3 has 14 amino acids. The CDR3 is CASGQDRGTDTQYF. The CDR3 coding sequence is TGTGCCAGCGGGCAGGACAGGGGCACAGATACGCAGTATTTT.

The J gene is TRBJ1-5, the V gene TRBV6-5, with D hard to call. The CDR3 is 10 amino acids. The V end lost 8 bases, the J end lost 9 bases, and 8 bases lay between the germline ends. The germline V gene has CDR1 MNHEY and CDR2 SVGAGI. DNA for the CDR3: TGTGCCAGCGGGCCTTGGCCCCAGCATTTT. Translating it yields CASGPWPQHF.

The V call is TRBV30, the J call TRBJ2-3; TRBD1 is a possible D gene (6 bases). CDR1 and CDR2 from the germline V gene are GTSNPN and SVGIG (reference sequence). The V and J ends lost 0 bases and 5 bases respectively, with 6 bases between them. This CDR3 has 12 residues. The CDR3 reads CAWSVGGDTQYF. The CDR3 DNA sequence: TGTGCCTGGAGTGTAGGGGGAGATACGCAGTATTTT.

The genes are TRBV23-1 and TRBJ1-6; the D gene is possibly TRBD1 (6 bases). TRBV23-1 carries the ORF label, with uncertain function. Trimming took off 4 bases at V and 0 bases at J, with 10 bases between the two ends. The CDR3 sequence is 16 residues long. This chain's CDR3 is CASSRDRSSYNSPLHF. Written as DNA, the CDR3 is TGCGCCAGCAGTCGAGACAGGAGCTCCTATAATTCACCCCTCCACTTT.

The J gene is TRBJ2-2, the V gene TRBV2, with a weak D call TRBD2 (5 bases). V lost 8 bases and J lost 6, with 7 bases in between. The CDR3 loop spans 11 amino acids. Germline lookup yields CDR1 SNHLY and CDR2 FYNNEI. CDR3 residues: CASEGSGELFF. Written as DNA, the CDR3 is TGTGCCAGCGAGGGCTCCGGGGAGCTGTTTTTT.

V is TRBV19 and J is TRBJ1-1; D remains unclear. Germline lookup yields CDR1 LNHDA and CDR2 SQIVND (reference sequence). V gave up 10 bases and J gave up 0 bases, with 12 bases separating them. The CDR3 loop spans 13 amino acids. This chain's CDR3 is CATGYTMNTEAFF. CDR3 coding DNA: TGTGCCACCGGGTATACGATGAACACTGAAGCTTTCTTT.

The V and J genes are TRBV6-1 and TRBJ2-7; D possibly corresponds to TRBD1 (6 bases). CDR1 and CDR2 (germline): MNHNS, SASEGT. V was shortened by 4 bases and J by 3 bases, with 10 bases between the two germline ends. The CDR3 length is 13 residues. The CDR3: CASSGAGDYEQYF. As DNA, the CDR3 is TGTGCCAGCAGTGGGGCAGGGGACTACGAGCAGTACTTC.